This TCR beta chain was obtained from a study of blood T cell repertoires in COVID-19 (dated by TCRdb to 2018 to 2020). Some background on the complete study: The collaborator samples originated in the United States, Italy and Spain and spanned the acute and convalescent phases of COVID-19. The sample metadata nearly always contained a de-identified subject ID, COVID-19 status, age in years and sex. The samples were drawn from two sources: the first 160 participants of the ongoing ImmuneRACE study, and 1,000 to 1,500 subjects contributed by 6 global collaborators. The material from the prospective study consisted of cDNA or gDNA derived from T cells, B-cell-depleted T cells, or PBMCs. The repertoires were released in a freely available public database meant as a resource for research on the immune response to SARS-CoV-2. Where available, HLA class I and class II types were taken from metadata supplied by the sample provider and were not determined by assay-based typing. The dataset comprised deeply sampled blood TCRbeta repertoires from subjects exposed to, actively infected with, or recovered from COVID-19. Overall results and qualifications from the work: Clinical and demographic metadata were provided uncurated, with the amount varying by source and participant.

The immunoSEQ Assay, a bias-controlled multiplex PCR, was used to amplify TCRbeta CDR3 regions from genomic DNA. The original pipeline was this. The number of nucleated cells in each sample was estimated from the amplification of reference gene primers within the assay. Sequence reads were collapsed and filtered to measure the absolute abundance of every unique TCRbeta CDR3 rearrangement. For each sample, productive Simpson clonality was calculated as the square root of Simpson's diversity index across productive rearrangements. TCRdb mirrors the immuneACCESS table, restricted to in-frame sequences. Some clones are absent from its copies; in checked studies, under half trace to an unresolved V gene, and the reason for the others is unknown. That table is the source of V, J and clone size, and D and trimming were worked out from the DNA. Counted in this sample were 25,000 to 35,000 clones; around 87% of them appeared once. Of the sample, about 17% falls within the top ten clones.

Trimming at the junction amounts to 3 bases on V and 7 bases on J, and the germline ends lie 10 bases apart. Reading from cysteine to phenylalanine, the CDR3 counts 13 amino acids. Just the 39-base CDR3 DNA is kept, in frame starting at base 1. Whole blood was collected in K2EDTA tubes by collaborating institutions according to the institutions' own protocols. For TCRbeta analysis, collaborator samples were shipped as frozen whole blood, as isolated PBMCs, or as DNA extracted from either sample type. In the case of this clone: No cognate antigen has been identified for it. Nothing much larger sits one base from this clone, and base qualities are not available. Distinct nucleotide sequences in the sample also encode this CDR3.

The chain is encoded by TRBV12-3 or TRBV12-4 joined to TRBJ1-5; TRBD1 could be the D gene, as 5 bases match. Specimen: peripheral blood. The TCR comes from an older man with acute or convalescent COVID-19. The CDR3 here reads CASSFRGYQPQHF. The bases are TGTGCCAGCAGTTTTCGGGGGTACCAGCCCCAGCATTTT.